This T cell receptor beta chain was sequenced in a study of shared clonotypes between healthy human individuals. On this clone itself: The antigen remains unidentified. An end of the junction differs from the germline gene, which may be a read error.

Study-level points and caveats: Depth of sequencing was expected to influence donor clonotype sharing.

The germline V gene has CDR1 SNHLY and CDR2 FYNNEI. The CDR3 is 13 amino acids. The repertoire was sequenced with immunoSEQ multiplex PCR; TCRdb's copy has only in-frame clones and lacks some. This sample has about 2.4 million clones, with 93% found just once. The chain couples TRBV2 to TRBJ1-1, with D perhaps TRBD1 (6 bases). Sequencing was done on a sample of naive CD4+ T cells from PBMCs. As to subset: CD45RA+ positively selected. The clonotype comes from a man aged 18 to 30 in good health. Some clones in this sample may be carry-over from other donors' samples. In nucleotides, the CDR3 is TGTGCCAGCTCCTGGGACACCCTTTTTGATTTTCTCTTT. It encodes CASSWDTLFDFLF.